Below, one T cell receptor beta chain is given with its context. The data stem from a study of blood T cell repertoires in COVID-19. Germline lookup yields CDR1 MDHEN and CDR2 SYDVKM. The CDR3 spans 12 residues. The V segment lost 10 bases and the J segment 6 bases; nucleotides outside the gene matches: 5. The repertoire was sequenced with immunoSEQ multiplex PCR; TCRdb's copy has only in-frame clones and lacks some. The data show 84,000 or so clones, more than 80% seen once. The material sequenced was peripheral blood. The chain has TRBV28 and TRBJ1-2; 10 bases are a match to TRBD1. This clonotype originated in a woman older than 75 with acute or convalescent COVID-19. CDR3 coding DNA: TGTGCCACCCATGGACAGGGGGATGGCTACACCTTC. Amino acids: CATHGQGDGYTF.